What follows are 26 T cell receptor beta chains derived from one specimen sequenced in a study of cytomegalovirus exposure and HLA in healthy donors. Primers: 60 Vbeta forward and 13 Jbeta reverse. Sequencing was performed with immunoSEQ multiplex PCR; in TCRdb, only in-frame clones are kept and a portion is missing. The sample lists 85,000 to 110,000 clones; over 70% were seen once. Sample: PBMCs. Receptor source: a man between 50 and 59 years old in good health and CMV-seropositive.

This rearrangement joins TRBV7-3 to TRBJ2-1, with 11 bases aligning to TRBD2. The ends lost 3 bases at V and 6 bases at J; junction bases unmatched: 4. Per the germline V gene, CDR1 is SGHTA and CDR2 is FQGTGA. There are 15 residues in the CDR3. CDR3 nucleotide sequence: TGTGCCAGCAGCTTCCTAGCGGGAGGTGGCAATGAGCAGTTCTTC. It translates to CASSFLAGGGNEQFF.

This clone has only a few counts. The chain joins TRBV30 to TRBJ2-3; TRBD1 matches 9 bases. The junction had 3 bases not matched to a gene; V was cut back by 7 bases and J by 4 bases. Germline V CDR1 and CDR2: GTSNPN, SVGIG (reference sequence). The CDR3 extends over 12 amino acids. Written as DNA, the CDR3 is TGTGCCTACGGACAGGGGTCAGATACGCAGTATTTT. This sequence encodes CAYGQGSDTQYF.

The rearrangement links TRBV28 to TRBJ1-4, with TRBD1 as a possible D gene (6 bases). CDR1 and CDR2 from the germline V gene are MDHEN and SYDVKM. This CDR3 has 15 residues. V dropped 5 bases and J dropped 0 bases, with 10 bases sitting between them. CDR3 bases: TGTGCCAGCAGTACCCGACAGGCAACTAATGAAAAACTGTTTTTT. Its translation: CASSTRQATNEKLFF.

The chain recombines TRBV7-9 with TRBJ1-3; no firm D call. The germline V gene has CDR1 SEHNR and CDR2 FQNEAQ (reference sequence). Trimming shortened V by 4 bases and J by 4 bases, and 11 bases separated the two germline ends. The CDR3 spans 14 residues. The CDR3 here is CASSSRRAGNTIYF. CDR3 bases: TGTGCCAGCAGCTCCCGGAGGGCGGGAAACACCATATATTTT.

The chain links TRBV28 to TRBJ2-5, with 12 bases identical to TRBD2. The length of the CDR3 is 18 residues. Germline V CDR1 and CDR2: MDHEN, SYDVKM. J was trimmed by 5 bases and V by 4 bases; bases with no gene match: 14. DNA of the CDR3: TGTGCCAGCAGTTCCGTTAGGCTAGCGGGAGGGAGTGGCGAGACCCAGTACTTC. Translation gives CASSSVRLAGGSGETQYF.

The rearrangement links TRBV19 to TRBJ1-2; weak D call: TRBD1 (5 bases). The CDR3 spans 12 residues. The germline CDR1 and CDR2 sequences are LNHDA and SQIVND (reference sequence). V lost 8 bases and J lost 5, with 12 bases in between. The CDR3 here is CASSAGKYGYTF. The CDR3 DNA is TGTGCCAGTTCTGCAGGGAAATATGGCTACACCTTC.

The gene calls are TRBV30 and TRBJ1-6; tentative D call: TRBD1 (5 bases). The CDR3 runs 13 residues. From germline, CDR1 is GTSNPN and CDR2 SVGIG (reference sequence). V dropped 6 bases and J dropped 8 bases, with 14 bases sitting between them. CDR3 in DNA: TGTGCCTGTGGACACACTTTGGATTCACCCCTCCACTTT. Translating gives CACGHTLDSPLHF.

This clone was counted between two and nine times. The J gene is TRBJ2-7, the V gene TRBV7-8, with 7 bases matching TRBD1. The CDR3 loop spans 15 amino acids. Germline assignment: CDR1 SGHVS and CDR2 FQNEAQ. J lost 2 bases, V lost 1 base, and 5 bases had no gene match. CDR3 protein: CASSLVQGIPYEQYF. The CDR3 DNA sequence: TGTGCCAGCAGCTTAGTACAGGGGATCCCCTACGAGCAGTACTTC.

The chain uses TRBV6-1 and TRBJ1-1; D ambiguous. Germline CDR1 MNHNS, CDR2 SASEGT. V lost 1 base, J lost 5 bases, and 8 bases lay in between. The CDR3 covers 13 residues. DNA for the CDR3: TGTGCCAGCAGTGAAGGAATGCGAACTGAAGCTTTCTTT. It is translated as CASSEGMRTEAFF.

The rearrangement joins TRBV6-6 to TRBJ1-1; 9 bases line up with TRBD1. With V trimmed by 6 bases and J by 1 base, 3 bases remained unmatched. Looked up from germline, CDR1 is MNHNY and CDR2 is SVGAGI (reference sequence). This CDR3 has 14 amino acids. CDR3 in DNA: TGTGCCAGCAGGTTGACAGGGGGGAACACTGAAGCTTTCTTT. Amino acids: CASRLTGGNTEAFF.

This chain links TRBV19 with TRBJ2-7, with D possibly TRBD2 on 6 matching bases. The CDR3 length is 14 residues. V shed 5 bases and J shed 2 bases, with 13 bases lying between them. The germline V gene has CDR1 LNHDA and CDR2 SQIVND (reference sequence). CDR3 nucleotide sequence: TGTGCCAGTAGTCTCTCGGGAGTGACCTACGAGCAGTACTTC. Translation gives CASSLSGVTYEQYF.

The CDR3 sequence: CAISEGRDSGELFF. The CDR3 region has the DNA TGTGCCATCAGTGAGGGCCGGGACTCAGGGGAGCTGTTTTTT. V gene TRBV10-3 combines with J gene TRBJ2-2, with D tentatively TRBD2 (6 bases). This CDR3 spans 14 amino acids. From germline, CDR1 is ENHRY and CDR2 SYGVKD. Trimming took 2 bases from V and 8 from J, leaving 12 bases between them.

This chain joins TRBV7-9 and TRBJ2-6, with 8 bases aligning to TRBD1. The junction had 11 bases not matched to a gene; V was cut back by 4 bases and J by 0 bases. Germline V gives CDR1 SEHNR, CDR2 FQNEAQ (reference sequence). The CDR3 has 19 residues. Written as DNA, the CDR3 is TGTGCCAGCAGCTCCCCCTCGGGACAGGCCATCTCTGGGGCCAACGTCCTGACTTTC. It encodes CASSSPSGQAISGANVLTF.

This chain links TRBV5-7 with TRBJ2-7, with D maybe TRBD2 (6 bases). TRBV5-7 is an open reading frame whose function is uncertain. V was trimmed by 4 bases and J by 3 bases, leaving 17 bases between them. The CDR3 length is 15 residues. For the CDR3, the DNA is TGTGCCAGCAGCCATCGCGGGGTTACAGACTACGAGCAGTACTTC. This translates into CASSHRGVTDYEQYF.

This chain links TRBV30 with TRBJ2-2; TRBD1 aligns across 8 bases. The CDR3 sequence is 19 residues long. Trimming removed 5 bases from V and 4 bases from J; junction bases left unmatched: 21. CDR1 is GTSNPN and CDR2 is SVGIG in the germline V gene (reference sequence). This CDR3 reads CAWAPWEAGGNPRTGELFF. Written as DNA, the CDR3 is TGTGCCTGGGCGCCGTGGGAGGCAGGGGGCAATCCCCGCACCGGGGAGCTGTTTTTT.

Note on this clone: Mismatch with germline at one junction end may stem from a read error. The chain uses TRBV7-9 and TRBJ2-5, with 10 bases fitting TRBD2. Germline V gene lookup returns CDR1 SEHNR and CDR2 FQNEAQ (reference sequence). The CDR3 spans 14 residues. The CDR3 sequence: CASKPGLAREAQYF. CDR3 bases: TGTGCCAGCAAACCGGGACTAGCGAGAGAGGCCCAGTACTTC.

V gene TRBV5-6 combines with J gene TRBJ2-7, with a weak D call TRBD1 (5 bases). The V end was cut by 5 bases, the J end by 3 bases, with 9 bases between. Germline V lookup: CDR1 SGHDT, CDR2 YYEEEE. The CDR3 runs 12 residues. The CDR3 DNA is TGTGCCAGCAGGATCCAGGGCTACGAGCAGTACTTC. The encoded protein is CASRIQGYEQYF.

The J gene is TRBJ1-1, the V gene TRBV5-5; weak D call: TRBD1 (6 bases). CDR1 and CDR2 (germline): SGHKS, YYEKEE (reference sequence). Trimming stripped 0 bases from V and 1 base from J, with 13 bases between. This CDR3 has 16 residues. In DNA form, the CDR3 reads TGTGCCAGCAGCTTGGGGGGCATGGGACAGAACACTGAAGCTTTCTTT. It yields the protein CASSLGGMGQNTEAFF.

This rearrangement joins TRBV5-4 to TRBJ2-1; TRBD1 matches at 8 bases. Trimming removed 4 bases from V and 4 bases from J; junction bases left unmatched: 10. The CDR3 totals 16 residues. CDR1 and CDR2 from the germline V gene are SGHNT and YYREEE (reference sequence). The CDR3 region has the DNA TGTGCCAGCAGCCCGAAAACAGGGGGAAGATACAATGAGCAGTTCTTC. Its protein product is CASSPKTGGRYNEQFF.

This rearrangement joins TRBV7-8 to TRBJ2-7; 9 bases fit TRBD2. Looked up from germline, CDR1 is SGHVS and CDR2 is FQNEAQ. With V trimmed by 7 bases and J by 6 bases, 7 bases remained unmatched. This CDR3 has 13 amino acids. The CDR3 DNA follows: TGTGCCAGCAATTTAGCGGGAGCAAGCGAGCAGTACTTC. It codes for CASNLAGASEQYF.

The chain links TRBV9 to TRBJ2-5; 13 bases are shared with TRBD2. The CDR3 is 17 residues long. Trimming cost V 0 bases and J 2 bases; bases outside gene matches: 4. CDR1 is SGDLS, CDR2 YYNGEE, per germline. CDR3 nucleotide sequence: TGTGCCAGCAGCGTAGGCGGACTAGCGGGAGTTCAAGAGACCCAGTACTTC. Translation gives CASSVGGLAGVQETQYF.

CDR3 nucleotide sequence: TGTGCCAGCAGTCCCACAGGGGGCTTTATCTCCTACGAGCAGTACTTC. Its protein product is CASSPTGGFISYEQYF. The chain carries TRBV27 and TRBJ2-7; 9 bases are shared with TRBD1. Trimming removed 5 bases from V and 0 bases from J; junction bases left unmatched: 8. Germline assignment: CDR1 MNHEY and CDR2 SMNVEV (reference sequence). The CDR3 runs 16 residues.

This chain links TRBV2 with TRBJ2-1; 7 bases are shared with TRBD2. Germline trimming cut 10 bases from V and 0 bases from J; bases unmatched to any gene: 12. The CDR3 has 16 residues. The germline CDR1 and CDR2 sequences are SNHLY and FYNNEI. The CDR3 DNA is TGTGCCACCTGGGCTAGCGGAACTCGCTCCTACAATGAGCAGTTCTTC. This sequence encodes CATWASGTRSYNEQFF.

This rearrangement joins TRBV30 to TRBJ2-2; the D gene is possibly TRBD1 (5 bases). The V end lost 4 bases, the J end lost 9 bases, and 15 bases lay between the germline ends. The CDR3 sequence is 13 residues long. Germline V gene data show CDR1 as GTSNPN and CDR2 as SVGIG (reference sequence). CDR3 loop: CAWTTGIGRELFF. CDR3 DNA: TGTGCCTGGACTACAGGAATAGGTCGGGAGCTGTTTTTT.

In its sample, this clone was seen a few times. This sequence joins TRBV7-3 and TRBJ1-1, with unresolved D. Germline-derived CDR1 and CDR2 are SGHTA and FQGTGA. V lost 2 bases and J 0 bases, leaving 10 bases between the germline ends. The CDR3 consists of 15 residues. CDR3 sequence: CASSLVGGLNTEAFF. In DNA, the CDR3 is TGTGCCAGCAGCTTAGTCGGCGGATTGAACACTGAAGCTTTCTTT.

The rearrangement uses TRBV15 and TRBJ2-7; D unclear. Trimming removed 0 bases at V and 4 bases at J, with 7 bases between. The CDR3 has 13 residues. Looked up from germline, CDR1 is LNHNV and CDR2 is YYDKDF (reference sequence). CDR3 region: CATSRDRTYEQYF. The CDR3 DNA is TGTGCCACCAGCAGAGACAGAACATACGAGCAGTACTTC.